This T cell receptor beta chain was recorded in a study of control samples from healthy donors and cancer patients. Generated by immunoSEQ multiplex PCR, the TCRdb table keeps only in-frame clones and is missing some. The sample has 90,000 to 150,000 clones, around 92% seen once. This clone has just a few counts. This clonotype originated in a man over 45 in good health. The sample was blood.

CDR3 in DNA: TGTGCCAGCAGTTTTTCCCTAGGTGAGCAGTTCTTC. Protein product: CASSFSLGEQFF. The V gene is TRBV28, the J gene TRBJ2-1; D unresolved. CDR3 length: 12 amino acids. Trimming stripped 3 bases from V and 9 bases from J, with 9 bases between. Per germline, CDR1 MDHEN and CDR2 SYDVKM.